What follows are 21 T cell receptor beta chains derived from one specimen sequenced in a study of T cell repertoires in cytomegalovirus infection. TCRdb fed the reads into MiXCR, producing one record per CDR3 protein. The sample holds some 310,000 distinct CDR3 sequences, 25% seen once. These receptors lack a known antigen. Sequences were derived from cultured PBMCs, sampled from culture after CMV antigen stimulation. These receptors originate from a human donor in good health (CMV status not recorded). Some clones in this sample may be carry-over from other donors' samples.

In this sample, this clonotype turned up many times. V and J are TRBV20-1 and TRBJ2-1; 11 bases line up with TRBD2. The V segment lost 4 bases and the J segment 5 bases; nucleotides outside the gene matches: 16. The CDR3 extends over 18 amino acids. In germline, CDR1 is DFQATT, CDR2 SNEGSKA (reference sequence). The CDR3 bases are TGCAGTGCTACAGCGTTGGCCCTGGGACTAGCGGTCAACAATGAGCAGTTCTTC. Amino acids: CSATALALGLAVNNEQFF.

The V and J genes are TRBV20-1 and TRBJ2-1, with a tentative D call TRBD2 (6 bases). V was pared by 5 bases and J by 8 bases, with 19 bases between. Germline CDR1 is DFQATT and CDR2 is SNEGSKA (reference sequence). This CDR3 comprises 14 residues. The DNA for the CDR3 is TGCAGTGCTGGCCCGGAGACTAGTGTCTATGAGCAGTTCTTC. Protein: CSAGPETSVYEQFF.

The V call is TRBV6-2 or TRBV6-3, the J call TRBJ2-7; the match to TRBD2 covers 14 bases. V trimming: 5 bases; J trimming: 4 bases; junction bases outside the gene matches: 13. The V gene's germline CDR1 is MNHEY and CDR2 SVGEGT. CDR3 length equals 18 residues. The CDR3 bases are TGTGCCAGCAGTCTGGGGACTAGCGGGAGCTTTGTCAAGTACGAGCAGTACTTC. The encoded protein is CASSLGTSGSFVKYEQYF.

The table lists this clonotype with a few counts. V gene TRBV6-1 combines with J gene TRBJ2-7, with D possibly TRBD1 on 5 matching bases. The CDR3 consists of 13 residues. CDR1 is MNHNS and CDR2 is SASEGT in the germline V gene. Between the trimmed V and J ends, which lost 6 bases and 5 bases, there was a span of 14 bases. This CDR3 is CASSENQGHEQYV. The CDR3 DNA follows: TGTGCCAGCAGCGAGAACCAGGGCCACGAGCAGTACGTC.

The chain joins TRBV14 to TRBJ1-1; D not certain. The germline V gene has CDR1 SGHDN and CDR2 FVKESK. V lost 5 bases to trimming and J lost 3 bases, with 16 bases between them. The CDR3 consists of 15 residues. CDR3 residues: CASSEYWHSDTEAFF. The CDR3 DNA sequence: TGTGCCAGCAGCGAATATTGGCACTCGGACACTGAAGCTTTCTTT.

J is TRBJ1-1 and V is TRBV19; D remains unclear. CDR3 length equals 13 residues. V was pared by 2 bases and J by 9 bases, with 13 bases between. CDR1 and CDR2 from the germline V gene are LNHDA and SQIVND (reference sequence). The CDR3 DNA is TGTGCCAGTAGTATAACGGCAAAATCCAAAGCTTTCTTT. Translation: CASSITAKSKAFF.

This clonotype was counted only a few times. This chain joins TRBV6-8 and TRBJ1-1; 10 bases align to TRBD1. Germline CDR1 reads MNHGY; CDR2 reads SAAAGT. This CDR3 is built from 15 residues. With 5 bases clipped from V and 2 bases from J, the junction kept 5 bases outside the gene matches. CDR3 sequence: CASSVGQGTNTEAFF. Here the CDR3 DNA reads TGTGCCAGCAGTGTGGGACAGGGGACCAACACTGAAGCTTTCTTT.

This clonotype was counted a few times. The chain links TRBV6-6 to TRBJ1-4; D gene unclear. There are 15 residues in the CDR3. The germline CDR1 and CDR2 sequences are MNHNY and SVGAGI (reference sequence). Trimming removed 0 bases from V and 3 bases from J, with 8 bases in between. The CDR3 is CASSYSIVSNEKLFF. CDR3 DNA sequence: TGTGCCAGCAGTTACTCGATTGTCTCTAATGAAAAACTGTTTTTT.

V gene TRBV6-6 combines with J gene TRBJ2-7, with a weak D call TRBD1 (6 bases). The germline V gene encodes CDR1 MNHNY and CDR2 SVGAGI (reference sequence). CDR3 length: 15 residues. Trimming removed 0 bases at V and 5 bases at J, with 14 bases between. CDR3 in DNA: TGTGCCAGCAGTTACTCTATAACAGGGACGGACGAGCAGTACTTC. Translation: CASSYSITGTDEQYF.

Ten or more counts support this clonotype. The chain links TRBV7-2 to TRBJ1-5; D may be TRBD1 (5 bases). This CDR3 is 21 amino acids long. Trimming stripped 1 base from V and 4 bases from J, with 29 bases between. Looked up from germline, CDR1 is SGHTA and CDR2 is FQGNSA. The DNA for the CDR3 is TGTGCCAGCAGCTTAGTCGGCTTTATTCAGGCGCAGGGAAGGGCGAATCAGCCCCAGCATTTT. Translated: CASSLVGFIQAQGRANQPQHF.

This clonotype appeared many times. The CDR3 here is CASSQHPGREGNIQYF. In nucleotides, the CDR3 is TGTGCCAGCAGCCAACACCCGGGACGGGAGGGGAACATTCAGTACTTC. J is TRBJ2-4 and V is TRBV7-9, with 8 bases that match TRBD2. Germline CDR1 and CDR2: SEHNR and FQNEAQ (reference sequence). After removal of 5 bases from V and 7 bases from J, the junction contained 13 bases not matched to a gene. The CDR3 length is 16 residues. The variable domain in full, with the rest retrieved from reference TRBV7-9 and TRBJ2-4, is DTGVSQNPRHKITKRGQNVTFRCDPISEHNRLYWYRQTLGQGPEFLTYFQNEAQLEKSRLLSDRFSAERPKGSFSTLEIQRTEQGDSAMYLCASSQHPGREGNIQYFGAGTRLSVL.

The gene calls are TRBV29-1 and TRBJ2-1; no definite D call. Per the germline V gene, CDR1 is SQVTM and CDR2 is ANQGSEA. V gave up 2 bases and J gave up 9 bases, with 17 bases separating them. The CDR3 covers 14 residues. This CDR3 is CSVEIGRATGEQFF. CDR3 nucleotides: TGCAGCGTTGAAATCGGCCGAGCTACCGGTGAGCAGTTCTTC.

This clonotype was picked up a small number of times. V gene TRBV11-3 combines with J gene TRBJ2-6, with D unclear. The germline V gene has CDR1 SGHNT and CDR2 YENEEA. Trimming took 2 bases from V and 3 from J, leaving 2 bases between them. CDR3 size: 13 residues. The chain's CDR3 is CASSLNGANVLTF. The CDR3 DNA reads as TGTGCCAGCAGCTTAAATGGGGCCAACGTCCTGACTTTC.

This clonotype was observed many times. This sequence joins TRBV7-2 and TRBJ2-1, with 14 positions matching TRBD2. This CDR3 contains 21 residues. Germline-derived CDR1 and CDR2 are SGHTA and FQGNSA. V gave up 4 bases and J gave up 1 base; unmatched junction bases: 15. The CDR3 here is CASSSPRLGTSGSRSYNEQFF. The CDR3 DNA reads as TGTGCCAGCAGCTCGCCCCGACTCGGGACTAGCGGGAGTCGGTCCTACAATGAGCAGTTCTTC.

This clonotype was detected ten times or more. The genes are TRBV27 and TRBJ2-2, with TRBD2 identical over 11 bases. CDR1 MNHEY and CDR2 SMNVEV come from the germline V gene (reference sequence). Trimming at V came to 5 bases and at J to 0 bases, leaving 11 bases not matched to a gene. This CDR3 contains 19 residues. The CDR3 nucleotides are TGTGCCAGCAGTCTCCTTCCCCCGGGACTAGCGGCGAACACCGGGGAGCTGTTTTTT. It translates to CASSLLPPGLAANTGELFF.

The V gene is TRBV19, the J gene TRBJ2-6; D perhaps matches TRBD1 (6 bases). This CDR3 spans 16 amino acids. The germline gives CDR1 LNHDA, CDR2 SQIVND (reference sequence). V was pared by 7 bases and J by 0 bases, with 13 bases between. The CDR3 nucleotides read TGTGCCAGTAATGACAGGCTAGGCTCTGGGGCCAACGTCCTGACTTTC. The encoded protein is CASNDRLGSGANVLTF. Based on the CDR3 plus reference TRBV19 and TRBJ2-6, the full variable domain is DGGITQSPKYLFRKEGQNVTLSCEQNLNHDAMYWYRQDPGQGLRLIYYSQIVNDFQKGDIAEGYSVSREKKESFPLTVTSAQKNPTAFYLCASNDRLGSGANVLTFGAGSRLTVL.

The chain has TRBV6-2 or TRBV6-3 and TRBJ2-1; 15 positions agree with TRBD2. The V segment lost 6 bases and the J segment 0 bases; nucleotides outside the gene matches: 12. There are 20 residues in the CDR3. From germline, CDR1 is MNHEY and CDR2 SVGEGT. The DNA of the CDR3 is TGTGCCAGCAGCCCTCCGGGACTAGCGGGAGGCCCCCGCTCCTACAATGAGCAGTTCTTC. Translated: CASSPPGLAGGPRSYNEQFF.

A few counts support this clonotype. The chain has TRBV4-1 and TRBJ1-1; 7 nucleotides line up with TRBD1. V shed 2 bases, J shed 6 bases, and the junction held 9 bases outside the gene matches. The CDR3 has 15 residues. Germline V gene lookup returns CDR1 MGHRA and CDR2 YSYEKL. CDR3 sequence (DNA): TGCGCCAGCAGCCAACAACAGCAGGGGGGGGCTGAAGCTTTCTTT. Its translation: CASSQQQQGGAEAFF.

V gene TRBV5-1 combines with J gene TRBJ2-5; 8 positions agree with TRBD2. V shed 1 base and J 4 bases; nucleotides not matched to a gene: 6. The CDR3 runs to 15 residues. CDR1 is SGHRS and CDR2 is YFSETQ in the germline V gene. The CDR3 DNA is TGCGCCAGCAGCTTGAGAGCGGGAGTAGGAGAGACCCAGTACTTC. It encodes CASSLRAGVGETQYF.

The CDR3 DNA reads as TGCAGTGCGCAATCCCTCGCACTTGGAAGATACTTC. It specifies CSAQSLALGRYF. This chain joins TRBV20-1 and TRBJ2-7; D gene uncertain. Germline CDR1 and CDR2: DFQATT and SNEGSKA (reference sequence). The CDR3 extends over 12 amino acids. V lost 6 bases and J lost 13, with 22 bases in between.

This clonotype showed up just a few times. The V call is TRBV19, the J call TRBJ1-1; D is ambiguous. V lost 5 bases, J lost 10 bases, and 20 bases lay in between. The CDR3 has 14 residues. Germline values: CDR1 LNHDA, CDR2 SQIVND (reference sequence). The CDR3 nucleotides are TGTGCCAGTAGTCCGAGGACTTTGCCCGATCTAGCTTTCTTT. Its protein is CASSPRTLPDLAFF.